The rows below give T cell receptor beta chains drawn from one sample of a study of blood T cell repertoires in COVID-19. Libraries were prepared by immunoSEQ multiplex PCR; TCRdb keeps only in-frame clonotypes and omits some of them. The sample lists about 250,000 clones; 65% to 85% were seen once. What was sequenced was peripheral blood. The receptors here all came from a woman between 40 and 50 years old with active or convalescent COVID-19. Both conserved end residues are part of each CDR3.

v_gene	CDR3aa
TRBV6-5	CASLGANTEAFF
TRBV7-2	CASSVGQGSEKLFF
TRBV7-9	CASSPDTEGYTF
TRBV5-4	CASSPGQGTFF
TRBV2	CASSSRDRGEKLFF
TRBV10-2	CASSEKTVNTEAFF
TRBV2	CASNRVPYNEQFF
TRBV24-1	CATSDATGEYSNQPQHF
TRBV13	CASAASTFYNEQFF
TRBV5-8	CASSLVRGTGVLSTDTQYF
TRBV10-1	CASSEGTGTTNEKLFF
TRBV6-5	CASRWDRVNTEAFF
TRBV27	CASSLGADDNQPQHF
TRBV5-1	CASSAGGGDTQYF
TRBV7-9	CASSTRQGWTGELFF
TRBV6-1	CASSELTEKLFF
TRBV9	CASSVATGGLAGTGELFF
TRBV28	CASSPREKLFF
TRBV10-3	CAISAGGNYGYTF
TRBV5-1	CASSPSGTGWYEQYF
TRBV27	CASSTPAGGNTGELFF
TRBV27	CASIRGGEQFF
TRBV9	CASSVATGSYGYTF
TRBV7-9	CASSSPGTDSYNEQFF
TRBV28	CASSLAFGLGSTDTQYF
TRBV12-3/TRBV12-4	CASDRDSSGYTF
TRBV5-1	CASTPGLGTDTQYF
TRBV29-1	CSVRQVGTEAFF
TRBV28	CASSFPGEGRYGYTF
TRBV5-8	CASSLGIDSGNTIYF
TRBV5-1	CASSLGPDRGPRGTEAFF
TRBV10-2	CASSAGGQGNSPLHF
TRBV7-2	CASSFPGTGVYGYTF
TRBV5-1	CASSSAGGAKGYGYTF
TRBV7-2	CASSLIAFNTEAFF
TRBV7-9	CASRDRGIYSPLHF
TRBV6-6	CASIGDRVSNQPQHF
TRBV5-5	CASSLSYSTDTQYF
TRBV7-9	CASSLLPGTEFSTDTQYF
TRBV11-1	CASSLDRGNEQFF
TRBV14	CASSSAGTYSYNEQFF